What follows is one T cell receptor (beta chain) and its context. A few counts support this clonotype. The antigen this receptor binds is unknown. Germline and junction disagree at one end, which may indicate a read error. From the cysteine through the phenylalanine, the CDR3 covers 13 amino acids. Kept here is only the CDR3 DNA, which spans 39 bases and is read in frame from base 1. As encoded in the germline V gene (reference sequence), CDR1 is DFQATT while CDR2 is SNEGSKA. RNA was extracted from bulk unsorted tissue and checked for quality with a NanoDrop ND-1000 and an Agilent 2100. The normal lung samples consisted of distant non-tumor tissue collected more than 3 cm from the tumor edge. The donors were newly diagnosed lung cancer patients admitted for thoracic surgery in China from August to November 2014 who had not received prior chemotherapy. Patients with previous radiotherapy or chemotherapy, or with another concurrent cancer, were excluded from the study. Surgical tissue pieces of about 1-2.1 cm3 were preserved in RNAlater solution and were kept at -80 degrees C until use.

The library was built by means of multiplex PCR. Data came from an Illumina HiSeq 2500. TCRbeta libraries were constructed through three rounds of nested PCR with primers (Table S4) according to protocols adapted from ARM-PCR. PCR products of 200-500 bp were gel-excised and purified with the QIAquick gel extraction kit before sequencing. As for how the authors treated the data: Reads were cleaned using Trimmomatic, were merged into complete CDR3 sequences using FLASH, and were assigned to V(D)J germline segments using MiTCR. Clonal diversity was calculated as the inverse Simpson's index using VDJtools. In-frame sequences lacking a premature stop codon were counted as productive reads. TCRdb ran its own pipeline on the public reads, namely fastp trimming at Q25 and MiXCR clone calling, and kept in-frame beta chains. A single entry per CDR3 protein holds the most common genes and DNA from its merged rows. TCRdb, not the authors, supplied the V and J calls. This sample holds fewer than 45,000 distinct CDR3 sequences; 60% to 65% were observed only once. The leading ten clones occupy around a fifth of the sample.

This record comes from a study of tumor and adjacent non-tumor tissue in lung cancer listed by TCRdb under 2018. Turning to the overall study: Of the cohort, 12 patients had adenocarcinoma, 2 had squamous cell carcinoma and 1 had small cell lung cancer. Among the 15 or so patients, ages ranged from roughly 30 to 85 years, around ten were men and 5 were women, and disease was TNM stage I to III. A total of some 130,000,000 productive TCRbeta reads were generated by sequencing, corresponding to an average of approximately 4.3 million reads per sample. The study compared bulk TCRbeta repertoires between lung tumor tissue and matched distant non-tumor lung tissue from over 13 lung cancer patients. For each patient, one tumor sample and one normal lung sample were taken, giving approximately 29 paired specimens that underwent TCRbeta CDR3 sequencing.

Overall results and qualifications from the work: The cohort had only around 14 patients, and the authors noted that larger samples and more detailed clinical data are needed. Younger patients had significantly higher TCR diversity, and higher tumor TCR diversity was associated with shorter overall and disease-free survival. In normal lung, the top 100 clones accounted for a significantly larger cumulative share of the repertoire than in tumor tissue. Peripheral blood was not sequenced, so blood TCRbeta repertoires in these lung cancer patients were not examined. TCR diversity (inverse Simpson) was significantly higher in tumor than in normal lung tissue (approximately 400 vs 170, P = 0.0075, Mann-Whitney U test). The sequencing platform is not named in the methods, and unique molecular identifiers are not mentioned.

The origin of this receptor is a woman in her 40s with non-small cell lung cancer. Sequenced input: distant non-tumor lung tissue. In this chain, TRBV20-1 is recombined with TRBJ2-2; the D gene is perhaps TRBD1 or TRBD2, as each covers 5 bases. The nucleotide sequence is TGCAGTGCTCCTAGACAGACAACCGGGGAGCTGCTTTTT. Translated, it reads CSAPRQTTGELLF.